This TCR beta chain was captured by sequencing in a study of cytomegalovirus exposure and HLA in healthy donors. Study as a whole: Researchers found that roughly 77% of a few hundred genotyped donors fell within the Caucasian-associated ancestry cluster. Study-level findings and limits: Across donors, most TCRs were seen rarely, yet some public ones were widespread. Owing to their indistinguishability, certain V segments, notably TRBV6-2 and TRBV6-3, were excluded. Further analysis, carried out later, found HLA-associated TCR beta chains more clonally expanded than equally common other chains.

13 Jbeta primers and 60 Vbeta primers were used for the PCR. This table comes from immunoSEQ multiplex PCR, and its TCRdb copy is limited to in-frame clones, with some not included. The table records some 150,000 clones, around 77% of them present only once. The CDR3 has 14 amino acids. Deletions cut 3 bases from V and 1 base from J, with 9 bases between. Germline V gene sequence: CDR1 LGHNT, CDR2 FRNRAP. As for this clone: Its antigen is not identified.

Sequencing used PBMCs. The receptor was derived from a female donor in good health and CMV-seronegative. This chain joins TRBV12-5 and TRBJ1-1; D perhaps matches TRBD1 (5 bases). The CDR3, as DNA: TGTGCTAGTGGTTTCGGGGGGGGGAACACTGAAGCTTTCTTT. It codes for CASGFGGGNTEAFF.